Listed below are T cell receptor beta chains from one sample, sequenced in a study of Ad26.COV2.S vaccination and SARS-CoV-2 variants. Method: immunoSEQ multiplex PCR; TCRdb's copy keeps in-frame clones and lacks some. The sample yields 120,000 to 150,000 clones, 86% seen once. The sample in question was peripheral blood, obtained after recovery from COVID-19. These receptors all stem from a human donor who had recovered from COVID-19. Both conserved end residues are part of each CDR3. A D gene is named only where the DNA matches it firmly. Rows give clone size only sometimes, using once, few, many, or a class for an expanded clone.

TRBV2	TRBJ1-5	TRBD1	NA	TGTGCCAGCAGCCCTATCGGACAGGGTGGTCAGCCCCAGCATTTT	CASSPIGQGGQPQHF
TRBV28	TRBJ1-2	TRBD1	NA	TGTGCCAGCAGTTCGGACAGGGGGCGGGTCCACTATGGCTACACCTTC	CASSSDRGRVHYGYTF
TRBV5-1	TRBJ2-2	NA	NA	TGCGCCAGCAGGTCTCCATCGGGGACCGGGGAGCTGTTTTTT	CASRSPSGTGELFF
TRBV19	TRBJ2-7	NA	NA	TGTGCCAGTAGTAAAGGCTCCTTGGATGGCTACGAGCAGTACTTC	CASSKGSLDGYEQYF
TRBV29-1	TRBJ1-1	TRBD1	NA	TGCAGCGGACGGGACAGGAACACTGAAGCTTTCTTT	CSGRDRNTEAFF
TRBV19	TRBJ2-5	NA	NA	TGTGCCAGTAGTTTCGGGCCCACCCAGTACTTC	CASSFGPTQYF
TRBV4-3	TRBJ2-1	NA	NA	TGCGCCAGCAGCCATAATACAGGGGCGGGGGAGCAGTTCTTC	CASSHNTGAGEQFF
TRBV30	TRBJ2-3	TRBD1	NA	TGTGCCTGGAGCCTACAGGGGGCTGGTCCAGATACGCAGTATTTT	CAWSLQGAGPDTQYF
TRBV5-6	TRBJ1-2	NA	NA	TGTGCCAGCAGCCAACGAATTCCGGGACGGTTGATATCCTATGGAGGCTACACCTTC	CASSQRIPGRLISYGGYTF
TRBV30	TRBJ2-7	NA	NA	TGTGCCTGGAGCGCAGACAAGCAGTACTTC	CAWSADKQYF
TRBV6-5	TRBJ2-1	TRBD2	NA	TGTGCCAGCAGTTACTTTTGGGCTAGCGGTCTCAATGAGCAGTTCTTC	CASSYFWASGLNEQFF
TRBV7-2	TRBJ1-5	NA	NA	TGTGCCAGCAGCCCAGACCCAGGGACGGAACCCCAGCATTTT	CASSPDPGTEPQHF
TRBV5-1	TRBJ2-5	TRBD2	NA	TGCGCCAGCAGCCCTCAGGGCGGGAGGGTCCAAGAGACCCAGTACTTC	CASSPQGGRVQETQYF
TRBV27	TRBJ2-7	NA	NA	TGTGCCAGCAGACAGGTGATGGATGGTGGGAGGTACGAGCAGTACTTC	CASRQVMDGGRYEQYF
TRBV18	TRBJ1-4	NA	once	TGTGCCAGCTCACCACCAAACATTGAAAAACTGTTTTTT	CASSPPNIEKLFF
TRBV2	TRBJ1-1	NA	NA	TGTGCCAGCAGTCTCAGAGGAGGAAACACTGAAGCTTTCTTT	CASSLRGGNTEAFF
TRBV12-5	TRBJ2-2	NA	NA	TGTGCTAGTGGTTTGGTACTGTCTGGTTGGAACACCGGGGAGCTGTTTTTT	CASGLVLSGWNTGELFF
TRBV15	TRBJ2-2	NA	NA	TGTGCCACCAGCAGGGACAGAGACCTAACCCTGAATTACACCGGGGAGCTGTTTTTT	CATSRDRDLTLNYTGELFF
TRBV5-8	TRBJ1-5	NA	NA	TGTGCCAGCAGCCGCTTCGATAGCAATCAGCCCCAGCATTTT	CASSRFDSNQPQHF
TRBV2	TRBJ2-2	NA	NA	TGTGCCAGCAGTGAACGGCTTACCGGGGAGCTGTTTTTT	CASSERLTGELFF
TRBV5-5	TRBJ1-6	TRBD1	NA	TGTGCCAGCACCCCGGACAGGGGATATTCACCCCTCCACTTT	CASTPDRGYSPLHF
TRBV6-1	TRBJ2-7	NA	NA	TGTGCCAGCAGTGAAGGTTTCGAGCAGTACTTC	CASSEGFEQYF
TRBV27	TRBJ1-3	NA	NA	TGTGCCAGCAGGGGGGGGGACCTAGGCAGTGGAAACACCATATATTTT	CASRGGDLGSGNTIYF
TRBV3-1/TRBV3-2	TRBJ2-1	TRBD2	NA	TGTGCCAGCAGCCAAGATGGGCTAGCGGGGGTAAGCTCCTACAATGAGCAGTTCTTC	CASSQDGLAGVSSYNEQFF
TRBV11-2	TRBJ1-1	NA	NA	TGTGCCAGCAGCCCTGGGGGGGGTGAAGCTTTCTTT	CASSPGGGEAFF
TRBV2	TRBJ1-1	NA	few	TGTGCCAGCAGTGAGGTAGAAGCTTTCTTT	CASSEVEAFF
TRBV9	TRBJ2-3	NA	once	TGTGCCAGCAGCGTAGATGTTGTTCACACAGATACGCAGTATTTT	CASSVDVVHTDTQYF
TRBV6-2/TRBV6-3	TRBJ2-1	NA	NA	TGTGCCAGCAGTTATAACCCGACGGGCAATGAGCAGTTCTTC	CASSYNPTGNEQFF
TRBV4-1	TRBJ1-1	NA	NA	TGCGCCAGCCAACGGACAGACATGAACACTGAAGCTTTCTTT	CASQRTDMNTEAFF
TRBV11-2	TRBJ1-2	TRBD1	NA	TGTGCCAGCAGCTTTTCCACGGCGGGACAGGGCTACACCTTC	CASSFSTAGQGYTF
TRBV6-5	TRBJ2-7	NA	once	TGTGCCAGCAGATCGGGCCTGAACTACGAGCAGTACTTC	CASRSGLNYEQYF
TRBV12-3/TRBV12-4	TRBJ1-1	NA	NA	TGTGCCAGCAGTTTTAGGAGTGAAGCTTTCTTT	CASSFRSEAFF
TRBV12-3/TRBV12-4	TRBJ2-7	NA	NA	TGTGCCAGCAGTAGGACACCCTCCTACGAGCAGTACTTC	CASSRTPSYEQYF
TRBV19	TRBJ2-4	TRBD1	NA	TGTGCCAGTAGTACCCGTACCCCAGGGACAGGAGACAAAAACATTCAGTACTTC	CASSTRTPGTGDKNIQYF
TRBV7-9	TRBJ2-3	NA	NA	TGTGCCAGCAGCTTAGGGGCAGGAGCAGATACGCAGTATTTT	CASSLGAGADTQYF
TRBV11-2	TRBJ2-3	NA	NA	TGTGCCAGCAGCTTAGGCGGCAGCTCAACAGATACGCAGTATTTT	CASSLGGSSTDTQYF
TRBV6-5	TRBJ2-7	NA	few	TGTGCCAGCAGCGCCCGATCCAGAGAGCAGTACTTC	CASSARSREQYF
TRBV19	TRBJ1-1	NA	NA	TGTGCCAGTAGTATCGAGGGTGGAGTGATTATGAACACTGAAGCTTTCTTT	CASSIEGGVIMNTEAFF
TRBV7-9	TRBJ2-7	TRBD2	NA	TGTGCCAGCAGCTTAAGTAACGGGCTAGCGGGAACCTACGAGCAGTACTTC	CASSLSNGLAGTYEQYF
TRBV4-1	TRBJ2-1	TRBD2	NA	TGCGCCAGCAGCCAGAGACTAGCGGGAATAAACAATGAGCAGTTCTTC	CASSQRLAGINNEQFF
TRBV12-3/TRBV12-4	TRBJ1-5	NA	NA	TGTGCCAGCAGTCAACAGGAGAATCAGCCCCAGCATTTT	CASSQQENQPQHF
TRBV6-2/TRBV6-3	TRBJ1-1	NA	NA	TGTGCCAGCAGTTACGGGGGCTCCACTGAAGCTTTCTTT	CASSYGGSTEAFF
TRBV5-6	TRBJ2-7	NA	NA	TGTGCCAGCACGGACCGATTCTCCTACGAGCAGTACTTC	CASTDRFSYEQYF
TRBV28	TRBJ1-5	NA	once	TGTGCCAGCAGTCTAGGGGTTCAGCCCCAGCATTTT	CASSLGVQPQHF
TRBV5-8	TRBJ1-1	TRBD1	NA	TGTGCCAGCAGTCAGAGGACAGGGCGTTCTGAAGCTTTCTTT	CASSQRTGRSEAFF
TRBV7-2	TRBJ2-7	NA	once	TGTGCCAGCAGCTCGTCTGACGCCTACGAGCAGTACTTC	CASSSSDAYEQYF
TRBV15	TRBJ1-2	NA	NA	TGTGCCACCAGCAGAGTTAAGGAAGGGGGGTATGGCTACACCTTC	CATSRVKEGGYGYTF
TRBV7-2	TRBJ1-2	NA	NA	TGTGCCAGCAGCGCGGACAGTGCTAACTATGGCTACACCTTC	CASSADSANYGYTF
TRBV9	TRBJ1-1	NA	NA	TGTGCCAGCAGCGTTATGCATGGGACTGAAGCTTTCTTT	CASSVMHGTEAFF
TRBV5-6	TRBJ1-6	TRBD1	NA	TGTGCCAGCAGCCCAACAGGGGAAGGATATAATTCACCCCTCCACTTT	CASSPTGEGYNSPLHF
TRBV12-3/TRBV12-4	TRBJ1-3	NA	NA	TGTGCCAGCAGTTTAGTTCCTGGAAACACCATATATTTT	CASSLVPGNTIYF
TRBV5-6	TRBJ2-3	TRBD2	NA	TGTGCCAGCAGCTTGGGTACTCTAGCGGGGGGGACAGATACGCAGTATTTT	CASSLGTLAGGTDTQYF
TRBV7-9	TRBJ1-2	NA	NA	TGTGCCAGCAGCTCTATGGACAGTAGATATGGCTACACCTTC	CASSSMDSRYGYTF
TRBV5-1	TRBJ2-3	TRBD2	NA	TGCGCCAGCAGCTTAAGCGGGGGGGCCCCAGATACGCAGTATTTT	CASSLSGGAPDTQYF
TRBV28	TRBJ2-7	NA	once	TGTGCCAGCAGCCTCCCCGACAGTGGGGAGTACTTC	CASSLPDSGEYF
TRBV2	TRBJ1-5	NA	once	TGTGCCAGCAGTGATGTTCAGGGAAATCAGCCCCAGCATTTT	CASSDVQGNQPQHF
TRBV7-9	TRBJ2-2	TRBD1	NA	TGTGCCAGCAGCCCCCCCCAACAGGGGGACTCCGGGGAGCTGTTTTTT	CASSPPQQGDSGELFF
TRBV27	TRBJ2-2	TRBD1	NA	TGTGCCAGCAGTTTCACAGGGGGGCACGGGGAGCTGTTTTTT	CASSFTGGHGELFF